A single sample gave rise to the 30 T cell receptor beta chains below, sequenced in a study of human T cells and chemical hapten exposure. From the RACE reads, TCRdb called clonotypes with MiXCR, one entry per CDR3 protein. The sample has 280,000 or so distinct CDR3 sequences, roughly 7.4% seen once. The time point here: pre-sensitization, week 0. This sample's treatment: therapeutic diphenylcyclopropenone sensitization with weekly scalp DPC. Sequencing used whole blood, obtained in connection with sensitization to the hapten diphenylcyclopropenone (DPC). The receptor set was obtained from a man between 18 and 29 years old with alopecia areata. Some clones in this sample may be carry-over from other donors' samples.

J is TRBJ1-6 and V is TRBV10-3; D is perhaps TRBD1 (5 bases). Trimming shortened V by 1 base and J by 7 bases, and 5 bases separated the two germline ends. Germline V gene sequence: CDR1 ENHRY, CDR2 SYGVKD. The CDR3 sequence is 13 residues long. The CDR3: CAISEYRNSPLHF. CDR3 sequence (DNA): TGTGCCATCAGTGAGTACAGGAATTCACCCCTCCACTTT.

This clonotype was detected ten times or more. The rearrangement uses TRBV12-3 or TRBV12-4 and TRBJ1-3; 9 bases are shared with TRBD1. The length of the CDR3 is 15 residues. V lost 5 bases, J lost 5 bases, and 7 bases stayed unmatched. The CDR3 sequence: CASSPGQGKRNTIYF. The CDR3 DNA sequence: TGTGCCAGCAGTCCCGGACAGGGGAAGAGAAACACCATATATTTT.

This clonotype has a count of ten or more. This chain uses TRBV29-1 with TRBJ2-3; perhaps D is TRBD1 or TRBD2 (5 bases each). CDR1 and CDR2 from the germline V gene are SQVTM and ANQGSEA. The CDR3 consists of 14 residues. The V and J ends lost 6 bases and 6 bases respectively, with 19 bases between them. CDR3 nucleotides: TGCAGCGTAGGGGACGGATCTTTCTCCGATACGCAGTATTTT. Translation: CSVGDGSFSDTQYF.

The rearrangement joins TRBV24-1 to TRBJ2-5, with TRBD1 identical over 7 bases. V dropped 3 bases and J dropped 4; count of bases not matched to a gene: 7. This CDR3 is built from 15 residues. Germline CDR1 reads KGHDR; CDR2 reads SFDVKD. CDR3 sequence (DNA): TGTGCCACCAGTGATCCTAACGCAGGGGGAGAGACCCAGTACTTC. Encoded protein: CATSDPNAGGETQYF.

The chain employs TRBV3-1 and TRBJ1-2, with 8 nucleotides matching TRBD1. The CDR3 totals 16 residues. The germline gives CDR1 LGHDT, CDR2 YNNKEL (reference sequence). V was pared by 4 bases and J by 2 bases, with 9 bases of the junction left unmatched. For the CDR3, the DNA is TGTGCCAGCAGCCTTTCCAGGGGGCCGGTGAACTATGGCTACACCTTC. Its translation: CASSLSRGPVNYGYTF.

This clonotype was detected only a few times. The gene calls are TRBV2 and TRBJ2-7; perhaps D is TRBD1 or TRBD2 (5 bases each). From germline, CDR1 is SNHLY and CDR2 FYNNEI. Trimming stripped 6 bases from V and 2 bases from J, with 11 bases between. The CDR3 sequence is 13 residues long. DNA for the CDR3: TGTGCCAGCAGAAGGGACGGAGCCTACGAGCAGTACGTC. This gives the protein CASRRDGAYEQYV.

The V gene is TRBV5-1, the J gene TRBJ1-1, with D tentatively TRBD1 (6 bases). Germline V gene lookup returns CDR1 SGHRS and CDR2 YFSETQ. This CDR3 is built from 15 residues. V was trimmed by 5 bases and J by 1 base, leaving 15 bases between them. CDR3 nucleotide sequence: TGCGCCAGCAGTACAATCCCGACAGGGAACACTGAAGCTTTCTTT. Its translation is CASSTIPTGNTEAFF.

In this sample, this clonotype turned up a few times. The V gene is TRBV7-9, the J gene TRBJ2-1; TRBD2 is a possible D gene (5 bases). Trimming took off 6 bases at V and 8 bases at J, with 11 bases between the two ends. The germline gives CDR1 SEHNR, CDR2 FQNEAQ (reference sequence). This CDR3 is built from 12 residues. The CDR3: CASRSSPDEQFF. In DNA form, the CDR3 reads TGTGCCAGCAGGTCTAGCCCCGATGAGCAGTTCTTC.

This clonotype occurred a few times. The chain combines TRBV3-1 with TRBJ1-4, with D uncertain. Trimming stripped 1 base from V and 7 bases from J, with 7 bases between. From germline, CDR1 is LGHDT and CDR2 YNNKEL (reference sequence). CDR3 length: 13 residues. The CDR3 nucleotides are TGTGCCAGCAGCCAAGCGCCGAGTGAAAAACTGTTTTTT. Protein sequence: CASSQAPSEKLFF.

This clonotype has a handful of counts. The chain employs TRBV10-3 and TRBJ2-7; D call uncertain. The V end lost 8 bases, the J end lost 1 base, and 12 bases lay between the germline ends. From germline, CDR1 is ENHRY and CDR2 SYGVKD. CDR3 length: 13 amino acids. In nucleotides, the CDR3 is TGTGCCATCGGCACCGACACTTCCTACGAGCAGTACTTC. It yields the protein CAIGTDTSYEQYF.

Ten or more counts support this clonotype. The gene calls are TRBV7-8 and TRBJ2-5, with TRBD1 matching over 7 bases. Losses at the gene ends were 5 bases for V and 5 bases for J; bases not matched to a gene: 5. CDR3 length: 13 residues. Germline V CDR1 and CDR2: SGHVS, FQNEAQ. DNA of the CDR3: TGTGCCAGCAGCGCCGACAGGGACGAGACCCAGTACTTC. Amino acids: CASSADRDETQYF.

A few counts support this clonotype. V and J are TRBV7-2 and TRBJ2-5; the match to TRBD1 covers 11 bases. This CDR3 spans 13 amino acids. The germline V gene has CDR1 SGHTA and CDR2 FQGNSA. Germline trimming cut 11 bases from V and 1 base from J; bases unmatched to any gene: 3. DNA for the CDR3: TGTGCCGCCGGACAGGGGGCCCAAGAGACCCAGTACTTC. Residues: CAAGQGAQETQYF. The full variable domain, rest sourced from reference TRBV7-2 and TRBJ2-5, is GAGVSQSPSNKVTEKGKDVELRCDPISGHTALYWYRQSLGQGLEFLIYFQGNSAPDKSGLPSDRFSAERTGGSVSTLTIQRTQQEDSAVYLCAAGQGAQETQYFGPGTRLLVL.

This clonotype was picked up a small number of times. V and J are TRBV20-1 and TRBJ2-1; TRBD2 agrees at 12 bases. CDR1 DFQATT and CDR2 SNEGSKA come from the germline V gene (reference sequence). The CDR3 loop spans 14 amino acids. V was pared by 6 bases and J by 2 bases, with 2 bases of the junction left unmatched. CDR3 nucleotide sequence: TGCAGTGCGCGGACTAGCGGGACCTACAATGAGCAGTTCTTC. This translates into CSARTSGTYNEQFF.

This clonotype has a count of ten or more. This chain links TRBV7-9 with TRBJ1-6; the D gene is possibly TRBD1 (5 bases). The CDR3 consists of 18 residues. V was clipped by 3 bases and J by 7 bases, with 22 bases between them. The germline V gene encodes CDR1 SEHNR and CDR2 FQNEAQ (reference sequence). CDR3 coding DNA: TGTGCCAGCAGCTTCCTCTCCACAGGCCTTTCACAAAATTCACCCCTCCACTTT. It specifies CASSFLSTGLSQNSPLHF.

This clonotype appeared many times. V gene TRBV4-1 combines with J gene TRBJ2-7, with TRBD2 identical over 7 bases. Germline-derived CDR1 and CDR2 are MGHRA and YSYEKL. The J segment lost 1 base and the V segment lost 4 bases, leaving 19 bases of the junction unmatched. The length of the CDR3 is 19 residues. The CDR3 nucleotides are TGCGCCAGCAGCCTACTTAGCGGGCCGCTAGCTGGGCCTTCCTACGAGCAGTACTTC. This encodes CASSLLSGPLAGPSYEQYF.

This clonotype has more than one count but fewer than ten. J is TRBJ2-3 and V is TRBV7-2; D possibly corresponds to TRBD1 (6 bases). The germline V gene encodes CDR1 SGHTA and CDR2 FQGNSA. V dropped 2 bases and J dropped 0 bases, with 9 bases sitting between them. The CDR3 length is 15 residues. CDR3 DNA: TGTGCCAGCAGCTTACGGACAGCTAGCACAGATACGCAGTATTTT. Translating gives CASSLRTASTDTQYF.

This clonotype has more than one count but fewer than ten. The rearrangement uses TRBV9 and TRBJ2-3; TRBD1 is a possible D gene (5 bases). Between the trimmed V and J ends, which lost 2 bases and 1 base, there was a span of 14 bases. Germline CDR1 reads SGDLS; CDR2 reads YYNGEE. CDR3 length: 16 amino acids. In DNA form, the CDR3 reads TGTGCCAGCAGCGTCCAGGGCCAGAAGCGCACAGATACGCAGTATTTT. It yields the protein CASSVQGQKRTDTQYF.

The table lists this clonotype with a few counts. The chain is built from TRBV7-3 and TRBJ2-1; TRBD1 agrees at 9 bases. The CDR3 has 14 amino acids. Looked up from germline, CDR1 is SGHTA and CDR2 is FQGTGA. J gave up 9 bases and V 5 bases, and 8 bases lay outside the gene matches. The chain's CDR3 is CASSPTGQGFEQFF. The DNA of the CDR3 is TGTGCCAGCAGCCCCACGGGACAGGGCTTTGAGCAGTTCTTC.

There are a few counts of this clonotype. Sequence at one end of the junction differs from germline and may be a read error. The chain joins TRBV5-6 to TRBJ1-6; D ambiguous. CDR3 size: 16 residues. The germline CDR1 and CDR2 sequences are SGHDT and YYEEEE. The CDR3 is CVSSFNSMTLYSPLHF. The CDR3 DNA reads as TGTGTCAGCAGCTTCAACTCCATGACTTTGTATTCACCCCTCCACTTT.

The chain employs TRBV7-9 and TRBJ2-3; D gene ambiguous. The CDR3 covers 20 residues. Trimming took off 2 bases at V and 0 bases at J, with 24 bases between the two ends. Germline V CDR1 and CDR2: SEHNR, FQNEAQ (reference sequence). DNA of the CDR3: TGTGCCAGCAGCTTATGGCCCATGACGGGCAGCTACCCTAGCACAGATACGCAGTATTTT. The encoded protein is CASSLWPMTGSYPSTDTQYF.

V gene TRBV7-6 combines with J gene TRBJ2-3; D may be TRBD2 (7 bases). The CDR3 has 16 amino acids. Trimming left V 1 base short and J 0 bases short, with 11 bases between. CDR1 and CDR2 from the germline V gene are SGHVS and FNYEAQ. The CDR3: CASSLVGGASTDTQYF. In DNA form, the CDR3 reads TGTGCCAGCAGCTTAGTAGGGGGGGCGAGCACAGATACGCAGTATTTT.

This clonotype was counted ten times or more. V is TRBV24-1 and J is TRBJ1-5; D not certain. V was pared by 5 bases and J by 5 bases, with 6 bases between. This CDR3 has 12 residues. In germline, CDR1 is KGHDR, CDR2 SFDVKD. DNA for the CDR3: TGTGCCACCAGTGCCGGAGATCAGCCCCAGCATTTT. Protein: CATSAGDQPQHF.

This clonotype has at least ten counts. This chain uses TRBV15 with TRBJ2-5, with 14 nucleotides matching TRBD2. The germline CDR1 and CDR2 sequences are LNHNV and YYDKDF (reference sequence). The trim removed 7 bases at V and 4 bases at J, leaving 5 bases unmatched. The CDR3 length is 15 residues. The CDR3 spells CATTSTSGGAETQYF. CDR3 in DNA: TGTGCCACCACCTCGACTAGCGGGGGGGCAGAGACCCAGTACTTC.

This clonotype was recorded a few times. The chain has TRBV20-1 and TRBJ2-1; D is ambiguous. The V end lost 5 bases, the J end lost 8 bases, and 10 bases lay between the germline ends. The V gene's germline CDR1 is DFQATT and CDR2 SNEGSKA (reference sequence). The CDR3 is 11 residues long. The CDR3 reads CSALSLDEQFF. In DNA form, the CDR3 reads TGCAGTGCTCTTAGCTTGGATGAGCAGTTCTTC.

The rearrangement links TRBV11-2 to TRBJ2-1, with 8 bases that match TRBD2. The CDR3 is made up of 19 amino acids. Looked up from germline, CDR1 is SGHAT and CDR2 is FQNNGV. V was clipped by 4 bases and J by 4 bases; unmatched bases: 18. The DNA for the CDR3 is TGTGCCAGCAGCTCATTTACCCGTCTTATCCTAGCGGGTTACAATGAGCAGTTCTTC. Protein product: CASSSFTRLILAGYNEQFF.

This clonotype was recorded many times. This sequence joins TRBV5-1 and TRBJ1-1; no clear D gene. The ends were cut back, 0 bases at V and 1 base at J, with 4 bases in the middle. Germline-derived CDR1 and CDR2 are SGHRS and YFSETQ. This CDR3 contains 13 residues. CDR3 sequence: CASSLDQNTEAFF. CDR3 nucleotide sequence: TGCGCCAGCAGCTTGGATCAGAACACTGAAGCTTTCTTT.

DNA for the CDR3: TGTGCCATCAGTGATTCTCAATTGAGGGGAGAGACCCAGTACTTC. This sequence encodes CAISDSQLRGETQYF. The chain combines TRBV10-3 with TRBJ2-5; D may match TRBD1 or TRBD2 (5 bases each). The CDR3 loop spans 15 amino acids. Germline CDR1 and CDR2: ENHRY and SYGVKD. Trimming took 3 bases from V and 4 from J, leaving 15 bases between them.

This clonotype was seen a handful of times. The J gene is TRBJ1-6, the V gene TRBV9; a weak D match, TRBD1 (5 bases). This CDR3 spans 16 amino acids. Trimming removed 0 bases at V and 7 bases at J, with 14 bases between. In germline, CDR1 is SGDLS, CDR2 YYNGEE. The chain's CDR3 is CASSVVPEGVNSPLHF. The CDR3 DNA follows: TGTGCCAGCAGCGTAGTACCGGAAGGGGTGAATTCACCCCTCCACTTT.

The rearrangement joins TRBV5-1 to TRBJ2-7; D ambiguous. CDR3 length: 13 residues. The V end lost 1 base, the J end lost 6 bases, and 11 bases lay between the germline ends. CDR1 is SGHRS and CDR2 is YFSETQ in the germline V gene. CDR3 amino acids: CASSLSPIREQYF. CDR3 DNA sequence: TGCGCCAGCAGCTTGTCCCCGATTCGCGAGCAGTACTTC.

V usage is TRBV5-1 and J usage is TRBJ1-1; 9 bases match TRBD1. This CDR3 spans 15 amino acids. V trimming: 5 bases; J trimming: 0 bases; junction bases outside the gene matches: 5. Germline-derived CDR1 and CDR2 are SGHRS and YFSETQ. CDR3 in DNA: TGCGCCAGCAGGTTTGGGACAGGGTTGAACACTGAAGCTTTCTTT. This sequence encodes CASRFGTGLNTEAFF. Complete variable domain (other parts from reference TRBV5-1 and TRBJ1-1): KAGVTQTPRYLIKTRGQQVTLSCSPISGHRSVSWYQQTPGQGLQFLFEYFSETQRNKGNFPGRFSGRQFSNSRSEMNVSTLELGDSALYLCASRFGTGLNTEAFFGQGTRLTVV.